The subject of this entry is one T cell receptor beta chain. Which antigen it targets is not known. The record has no base qualities; no much larger clone is one base away. Buffy coats from 37 blood donors, supplied by the Finnish Red Cross blood service, were used as healthy controls. All TCR-sequenced material derived from peripheral blood: patient blood samples and healthy donor buffy coats. Peripheral blood mononuclear cells were isolated by Ficoll-Hypaque gradient centrifugation. For the healthy controls, CD4+ cells were obtained from buffy coats by magnetic purification. Genomic DNA was extracted using the Gentra Puregene Cell and Tissue kit, and a Qubit 2.0 fluorometer was used to quantify it. The immunoSEQ assay at survey resolution was applied to genomic DNA for sequencing of TCRbeta rearrangements. In the authors' own workflow: A lowest detectable productive clonotype frequency of 2.59 x 10-5 was observed in the TCR sequencing data. Only productive TCRbeta rearrangements, defined as complete and in-frame sequences, were included in the analyses. Clonality for each sample was calculated as Simpson clonality in the immunoSEQ Analyzer version 3.0. Based on frequency, clones were grouped as very rare, small, medium, large (1-20%) or hyperexpanded (>20%). Generation probabilities were estimated with OLGA 1.2.3, V-gene circos plots were generated with VDJtools, specificities were searched for in VDJdb, and CDR3 motifs were identified with GLIPH. This immuneACCESS table, as held by TCRdb, lists in-frame sequences with V and J called but not all clones. Of the missing ones, under half trace to an unresolved V gene in checked studies; the others have no known cause. V, J and clone size were drawn from that table, and D and trimming were deduced from the DNA. For this sample there are roughly 34,000 clones; around 80% appear just once. The biggest ten clones account for around 7% of the sample.

V is pruned by 2 bases and J by 3 bases, leaving 8 bases of the junction without a gene match. Its CDR3 holds 15 amino acids, cysteine through phenylalanine. Only the CDR3 region is kept as DNA, spanning 45 bases read in frame from base 1. The germline V gene encodes CDR1 SGHKS and CDR2 YYEKEE (reference sequence). This sample is drawn from a study of STAT5B mutations in CD4+ large granular lymphocyte leukemia (dated by TCRdb to the early 2020s). Regarding the research as a whole: Among healthy controls, the CDR3 'QG' motif was associated with a particular HLA allele. TCRbeta repertoires of CD4+ T-cell large granular lymphocyte leukemia patients were compared with those of healthy blood donors. Flow cytometry performed on FACSCanto II or FACSVerse showed that the purified fractions had more than 95% purity among lymphocytes.

The paper as a whole reports these results and caveats: CD4-sorted patient repertoires appeared more clonal than healthy CD4+ repertoires, and this difference persisted after removing the putative leukemic clones. TRBV06-family usage was enriched among the top patient clones (8/27) compared with healthy controls (2/35). The data were not HLA-matched, and the relatively small sample size could explain the higher clonality seen in CD4+ compared with CD8+ T-LGLL. Each patient's main leukemic clonotypes were private, but 25% of these clonotypes showed up at low frequency in the non-leukemic repertoires of other patients.

Input material: CD4+ T cells from blood buffy coats. The chain links TRBV5-5 with TRBJ2-7; TRBD2 fits 7 bases in the junction. The source of this sequence is a human donor in good health. The CDR3 protein: CASSFTAGVIYEQYF. The nucleotide sequence reads as follows: TGTGCCAGCAGCTTCACGGCGGGGGTTATCTACGAGCAGTACTTC.